The entry that follows covers one TCR beta chain sequence. It lacks a known antigen. An end of the junction differs from the germline gene, which may be a read error. The data belong to a study of tumor and adjacent non-tumor tissue in lung cancer (dated by TCRdb to about 2018). Notes on the research overall: Of the cohort, 11 to 12 patients had adenocarcinoma, 2 had squamous cell carcinoma and 1 had small cell lung cancer. Sequencing produced 100 million to 150 million productive TCRbeta reads in total, an average of about 4.17 million reads per sample. The approximately 15 patients were aged roughly 31 to 85 years, included around 10 men and 5 women, and had TNM stage I to III disease. About 30 paired specimens, one tumor and one normal lung sample per patient, were profiled by TCRbeta CDR3 sequencing. Bulk TCRbeta repertoires were compared between lung tumor tissue and matched distant non-tumor lung tissue obtained from approximately 15 lung cancer patients. Results the study describes overall, beyond this receptor: Tumor tissue showed significantly greater TCR diversity (inverse Simpson) than normal lung tissue (approximately 400 vs 170, P = 0.0075, Mann-Whitney U test). TCR diversity was significantly higher in younger patients, and higher tumor TCR diversity was associated with shorter overall and disease-free survival. The top 100 clones accounted for a significantly larger cumulative portion of the repertoire in normal lung than in tumor tissue. Only roughly 16 patients were in the cohort, and the authors stated that larger samples and more detailed clinical data are needed. Peripheral blood was not sequenced, so blood TCRbeta repertoires were not examined in the lung cancer patients of the study. The methods do not name the sequencing platform or mention unique molecular identifiers.

The protocol used for the library was multiplex PCR. The sample was run on an Illumina HiSeq 2500. TCRbeta libraries were constructed through three rounds of nested PCR with primers (Table S4) according to protocols adapted from ARM-PCR. PCR products of 200-500 bp were gel-excised and purified with the QIAquick gel extraction kit before sequencing. The original methods were these. Trimmomatic was used to clean the reads, FLASH was used to merge the reads into complete CDR3 sequences, and MiTCR was used to assign the reads to V(D)J germline segments. Clonal diversity was computed as the inverse Simpson's index with VDJtools. Productive reads were defined as in-frame sequences without a premature stop codon. The raw public data were reprocessed by TCRdb itself: fastp quality trimming at Q25, MiXCR clonotype calling, in-frame beta chains only. Each CDR3 protein gets just one entry, which takes the most common genes and DNA from the rows behind it. The V and J calls reflect TCRdb's pipeline rather than the authors' work. In this sample the table shows about 75,000 distinct CDR3 sequences, under 80% of which occur a single time. The ten most abundant clones make up around 12% of the sample.

Via the germline V gene, CDR1 is SGHAT and CDR2 FQNNGV. Counted from cysteine to phenylalanine, this CDR3 has 14 amino acids. The sequence is cut down to CDR3 DNA, 42 bases in frame from base 1. RNA was isolated from bulk, unsorted tissue, and RNA quality was assessed with a NanoDrop ND-1000 and an Agilent 2100. The donors were newly diagnosed lung cancer patients admitted for thoracic surgery in China from August to November 2014 who had not received prior chemotherapy. Anyone who had undergone radiotherapy or chemotherapy before, or who had another cancer at the same time, was left out of the study. Surgical tissue pieces of about 1-2 cm3 were preserved in RNAlater solution and were kept at -80 degrees C until use.

The chain links TRBV11-2 with TRBJ1-6; TRBD1 matches 8 bases in the middle. This receptor was identified in a woman in her 50s with non-small cell lung cancer. Sample: lung tumor tissue. Here is the DNA: TGTGTCTGCAGCTTAGACAGGGGTAATTCACCACTCCACTTT. This sequence encodes CVCSLDRGNSPLHF.